These 32 T cell receptor beta chains originate from one sample sequenced in a study of CD8 T cells in ankylosing spondylitis. TCRdb analysed the 5' RACE reads with MiXCR anew, one entry per CDR3 protein. The table lists 200,000 to 250,000 distinct CDR3 sequences, about 26% of them singletons. The sample was blood, either unsorted or a sorted T cell fraction (not recorded which). The receptors derive from a male donor with ankylosing spondylitis or in good health (not recorded which).

V is TRBV20-1 and J is TRBJ1-5; D not certain. The germline V gene has CDR1 DFQATT and CDR2 SNEGSKA (reference sequence). CDR3 length equals 13 residues. V dropped 5 bases and J dropped 6 bases, with 14 bases sitting between them. The CDR3 here is CSAAPGVAQPQHF. In DNA form, the CDR3 reads TGCAGTGCTGCCCCCGGGGTCGCTCAGCCCCAGCATTTT.

The chain recombines TRBV4-1 with TRBJ2-1; TRBD1 matches at 10 bases. Trimming at V came to 7 bases and at J to 6 bases, leaving 9 bases not matched to a gene. Per germline, CDR1 MGHRA and CDR2 YSYEKL. The CDR3 has 15 residues. CDR3 region: CASKEGDRGANEQFF. CDR3 in DNA: TGCGCCAGCAAGGAAGGGGACAGGGGCGCCAATGAGCAGTTCTTC.

V is TRBV29-1 and J is TRBJ2-5; D remains ambiguous. The V end lost 4 bases, the J end lost 5 bases, and 26 bases lay between the germline ends. The germline gives CDR1 SQVTM, CDR2 ANQGSEA. The CDR3 has 17 amino acids. CDR3 sequence reads: CSVAMQEPWAQWETQYF. DNA for the CDR3: TGCAGCGTTGCAATGCAGGAGCCTTGGGCCCAATGGGAGACCCAGTACTTC.

There are many counts of this clonotype. The chain carries TRBV10-1 and TRBJ2-1, with D possibly TRBD2 on 6 matching bases. Per the germline V gene, CDR1 is WNHNN and CDR2 is SYGVQD (reference sequence). Trimming removed 4 bases at V and 0 bases at J, with 19 bases between. The CDR3 is 18 amino acids. CDR3 in amino acids: CASSGSQGSGSSYNEQFF. The CDR3 bases are TGCGCCAGCAGTGGATCCCAAGGTAGCGGAAGCTCCTACAATGAGCAGTTCTTC.

The chain recombines TRBV2 with TRBJ2-1; 12 bases align to TRBD2. Per germline, CDR1 SNHLY and CDR2 FYNNEI. The CDR3 sequence is 18 residues long. V shed 5 bases and J 1 base; nucleotides not matched to a gene: 9. The CDR3 spells CASSPGTSGSVSYNEQFF. CDR3 DNA sequence: TGTGCCAGCAGTCCCGGGACTAGCGGGTCAGTTTCCTACAATGAGCAGTTCTTC.

This clonotype was picked up many times. V gene TRBV4-2 combines with J gene TRBJ2-7; TRBD1 matches 7 bases. The CDR3 is 15 amino acids. Germline V CDR1 and CDR2: LGHNA, YNFKEQ. The J segment lost 1 base and the V segment lost 2 bases, leaving 5 bases of the junction unmatched. The CDR3 coding sequence is TGTGCCAGCAGCCAACCGGGACAGCTATCCTACGAGCAGTACTTC. Its protein is CASSQPGQLSYEQYF.

The chain has TRBV12-3 or TRBV12-4 and TRBJ2-7; 9 bases map to TRBD1. The CDR3 runs 14 residues. V trimming: 7 bases; J trimming: 5 bases; junction bases outside the gene matches: 9. Here the CDR3 reads CASTLTGGMDEQYF. CDR3 coding DNA: TGTGCCAGCACCCTGACAGGGGGTATGGACGAGCAGTACTTC.

This chain connects TRBV10-1 to TRBJ2-7, with 9 bases that match TRBD2. The CDR3 extends over 14 amino acids. Unmatched junction bases numbered 5, after V lost 8 bases and J lost 0 bases. Germline loops: CDR1 WNHNN, CDR2 SYGVQD (reference sequence). The CDR3 sequence: CASERREGSYEQYF. In nucleotides, the CDR3 is TGCGCCAGCGAGCGGCGGGAGGGCTCCTACGAGCAGTACTTC.

This clonotype was found once. This may come from a read error, since a much larger clone is one base off. The chain recombines TRBV15 with TRBJ2-1; D gene unclear. The germline V gene has CDR1 LNHNV and CDR2 YYDKDF (reference sequence). This CDR3 spans 13 amino acids. CDR3 sequence: CASSSFKNNEQFF. CDR3 in DNA: TGTGCCTCCAGCAGCTTCAAGAACAATGAGCAGTTCTTC.

Many counts were recorded for this clonotype. This chain connects TRBV5-6 to TRBJ2-1; a weak D match, TRBD2 (5 bases). V was pared by 4 bases and J by 2 bases, with 16 bases between. Germline V gives CDR1 SGHDT, CDR2 YYEEEE. The CDR3 runs 16 residues. CDR3 sequence (DNA): TGTGCCAGCAGCAAAGGACTCTTCCACACCTACAATGAGCAGTTCTTC. Protein product: CASSKGLFHTYNEQFF.

V gene TRBV18 combines with J gene TRBJ1-4; 11 bases line up with TRBD1. Germline V gives CDR1 KGHSH, CDR2 LQKENI. The CDR3 extends over 15 amino acids. J was trimmed by 8 bases and V by 6 bases; bases with no gene match: 8. The CDR3 loop reads CASSRTGGIGEKLFF. CDR3 nucleotides: TGTGCCAGCTCGAGGACAGGGGGCATCGGGGAAAAACTGTTTTTT.

This clonotype was counted ten times or more. This rearrangement joins TRBV5-1 to TRBJ2-1; weak D call: TRBD2 (5 bases). The germline CDR1 and CDR2 sequences are SGHRS and YFSETQ. Trimming took off 3 bases at V and 0 bases at J, with 10 bases between the two ends. CDR3 length: 15 residues. CDR3 in amino acids: CASSSGISSYNEQFF. The CDR3 bases are TGCGCCAGCAGCTCGGGGATAAGCTCCTACAATGAGCAGTTCTTC.

The chain employs TRBV5-6 and TRBJ2-7; D tentatively reads TRBD1 or TRBD2 (10 bases each). Germline-derived CDR1 and CDR2 are SGHDT and YYEEEE. The CDR3 spans 17 residues. V lost 9 bases and J lost 3, with 28 bases in between. The CDR3 nucleotides are TGTGCCATGGGCCCCGGGACAGGGGCTAGCGGGAGCTACGAGCAGTACTTC. Encoded protein: CAMGPGTGASGSYEQYF.

Points on this clonotype: A much larger clone sits a single nucleotide away, making a read error possible. The chain joins TRBV5-1 to TRBJ1-1; possible D gene TRBD1, 5 bases. Germline assignment: CDR1 SGHRS and CDR2 YFSETQ. The CDR3 extends over 15 amino acids. The CDR3 DNA sequence: TGCGCCAGCAGCTTCATGGTGGGGGGAAATACTGAAGCTCTCTTT. Translating it yields CASSFMVGGNTEALF.

This clonotype occurred many times. The V gene is TRBV9, the J gene TRBJ2-6; tentative D call: TRBD1 (5 bases). Trimming removed 4 bases at V and 2 bases at J, with 10 bases between. Germline V gene sequence: CDR1 SGDLS, CDR2 YYNGEE. This CDR3 spans 15 amino acids. The CDR3 bases are TGTGCCAGCAGCCCCAGGACAACTGGGGCCAACGTCCTGACTTTC. Protein sequence: CASSPRTTGANVLTF.

The rearrangement uses TRBV5-1 and TRBJ2-7, with a possible D match to TRBD2 (6 bases). Germline V gene lookup returns CDR1 SGHRS and CDR2 YFSETQ. Trimming took off 4 bases at V and 2 bases at J, with 19 bases between the two ends. The CDR3 is 16 residues long. CDR3 in DNA: TGCGCCAGCAGCCTGGGTGGATCGGGAGTGCCCTACGAGCAGTACTTC. As protein: CASSLGGSGVPYEQYF.

This clonotype was found once. Given a much more abundant clone one base away, this may be a read error. The chain uses TRBV29-1 and TRBJ2-5; TRBD2 is a possible D gene (5 bases). From germline, CDR1 is SQVTM and CDR2 ANQGSEA. CDR3 length equals 12 residues. CDR3 amino acids: CSVVGIQGTQYF. The CDR3 nucleotides are TGCAGCGTTGTCGGGATCCAAGGGACCCAGTACTTC.

The rearrangement uses TRBV5-5 and TRBJ2-1, with D unclear. Per germline, CDR1 SGHKS and CDR2 YYEKEE (reference sequence). The CDR3 extends over 18 amino acids. V lost 1 base, J lost 0 bases, and 17 bases lay in between. DNA of the CDR3: TGTGCCAGCAGCTTGTTTCCAGTAACAGCGAGCTCCTACAATGAGCAGTTCTTC. Its protein is CASSLFPVTASSYNEQFF.

This clonotype has at least ten counts. CDR3 sequence: CASSDSGRARNEQFF. The CDR3 DNA is TGCGCCAGCAGTGATAGCGGGAGGGCTAGGAATGAGCAGTTCTTC. V gene TRBV5-1 combines with J gene TRBJ2-1, with TRBD2 matching over 11 bases. The CDR3 loop spans 15 amino acids. The ends lost 5 bases at V and 7 bases at J; junction bases unmatched: 8. Germline CDR1 SGHRS, CDR2 YFSETQ.

The J gene is TRBJ2-1, the V gene TRBV5-1; 8 bases map to TRBD2. Trimming cost V 4 bases and J 9 bases; bases outside gene matches: 12. The CDR3 runs 15 residues. The germline gives CDR1 SGHRS, CDR2 YFSETQ. CDR3 sequence (DNA): TGCGCCAGCAGCCCTTTTGAGCGGGAGTTCAGTGAGCAGTTCTTC. Amino acids: CASSPFEREFSEQFF.

The chain employs TRBV20-1 and TRBJ2-1; D may be TRBD2 (5 bases). The CDR3 contains 13 residues. CDR1 DFQATT and CDR2 SNEGSKA come from the germline V gene (reference sequence). CDR3 DNA: TGCAGCGGCTCGGGGATGGCGTTCAATGAGCAGTTCTTC. Protein sequence: CSGSGMAFNEQFF.

This clonotype was seen ten or more times. J is TRBJ1-5 and V is TRBV20-1; 8 nucleotides align to TRBD1. The CDR3 has 13 amino acids. Per the germline V gene, CDR1 is DFQATT and CDR2 is SNEGSKA (reference sequence). V lost 4 bases, J lost 7 bases, and 6 bases stayed unmatched. The CDR3 DNA reads as TGCAGTGCTATGACAGGGGTTCAGCAGCCCCAGCATTTT. Encoded protein: CSAMTGVQQPQHF.

This clonotype showed up many times. This chain uses TRBV20-1 with TRBJ1-1; D is undetermined. V lost 0 bases and J lost 2, with 13 bases in between. In germline, CDR1 is DFQATT, CDR2 SNEGSKA (reference sequence). The CDR3 consists of 15 residues. The CDR3 sequence is CSARDQASPNTEAFF. Here the CDR3 DNA reads TGCAGTGCTAGAGATCAAGCCAGCCCCAACACTGAAGCTTTCTTT.

V usage is TRBV10-3 and J usage is TRBJ2-5, with 10 bases identical to TRBD2. Trimming removed 3 bases from V and 4 bases from J; junction bases left unmatched: 5. The germline V gene has CDR1 ENHRY and CDR2 SYGVKD. The CDR3 spans 15 residues. This CDR3 reads CAISDSGRAGETQYF. CDR3 nucleotide sequence: TGTGCCATCAGTGACAGCGGGAGGGCCGGAGAGACCCAGTACTTC.

The chain carries TRBV7-9 and TRBJ2-1; a possible D gene is TRBD2 (5 bases). Germline V CDR1 and CDR2: SEHNR, FQNEAQ (reference sequence). The CDR3 extends over 12 amino acids. The V end lost 5 bases, the J end lost 11 bases, and 13 bases lay between the germline ends. CDR3 residues: CASSPNTGKQFF. CDR3 nucleotides: TGTGCCAGCAGCCCGAACACGGGAAAGCAGTTCTTC. Variable domain in full (rest from reference TRBV7-9 and TRBJ2-1): DTGVSQNPRHKITKRGQNVTFRCDPISEHNRLYWYRQTLGQGPEFLTYFQNEAQLEKSRLLSDRFSAERPKGSFSTLEIQRTEQGDSAMYLCASSPNTGKQFFGPGTRLTVL.

This sequence joins TRBV7-2 and TRBJ2-1; D is uncertain. Germline-derived CDR1 and CDR2 are SGHTA and FQGNSA. The CDR3 covers 16 residues. V lost 4 bases, J lost 3 bases, and 16 bases lay in between. The CDR3 DNA follows: TGTGCCAGCAGCTACCCCGGAGTAGCCGTCTACAATGAGCAGTTCTTC. Translation: CASSYPGVAVYNEQFF.

This clonotype has only a few counts. The J gene is TRBJ1-4, the V gene TRBV6-1; TRBD1 is a possible D gene (5 bases). The CDR3 has 15 residues. V was trimmed by 6 bases and J by 3 bases, leaving 14 bases between them. CDR1 is MNHNS and CDR2 is SASEGT in the germline V gene. Here the CDR3 reads CASRSSIGANEKLFF. CDR3 bases: TGTGCCAGCAGATCTTCGATAGGGGCTAATGAAAAACTGTTTTTT.

The rearrangement uses TRBV5-6 and TRBJ2-7; D gene ambiguous. From germline, CDR1 is SGHDT and CDR2 YYEEEE. Trimming pared 8 bases from V and 3 bases from J, leaving 18 bases between. The length of the CDR3 is 14 residues. CDR3 in amino acids: CARGPGFSYYEQYF. As DNA, the CDR3 is TGTGCCAGGGGCCCCGGATTTTCTTACTACGAGCAGTACTTC.

This clonotype was seen many times. This sequence joins TRBV29-1 and TRBJ2-1; the D gene is possibly TRBD2 (6 bases). Deletions cut 7 bases from V and 9 bases from J, with 13 bases between. The CDR3 spans 11 residues. The V gene's germline CDR1 is SQVTM and CDR2 ANQGSEA. The CDR3 DNA sequence: TGCAGCGCCCGGGACTCGATTGAGCAGTTCTTC. It specifies CSARDSIEQFF.

In its sample, this clonotype was seen many times. The V and J genes are TRBV27 and TRBJ2-7; weak D call: TRBD1 (6 bases). From germline, CDR1 is MNHEY and CDR2 SMNVEV (reference sequence). V was clipped by 4 bases and J by 0 bases, with 13 bases between them. The CDR3 spans 15 residues. The CDR3 bases are TGTGCCAGCAGTTCCCAAGTGGACAGCTCCTACGAGCAGTACTTC. Its translation: CASSSQVDSSYEQYF.

The table lists this clonotype with many counts. The chain carries TRBV10-3 and TRBJ2-1; the D gene is possibly TRBD2 (6 bases). Germline V gives CDR1 ENHRY, CDR2 SYGVKD. The length of the CDR3 is 16 residues. Trimming took off 10 bases at V and 7 bases at J, with 26 bases between the two ends. CDR3 in amino acids: CANPALSKHGGNEQFF. In DNA, the CDR3 is TGTGCCAACCCCGCATTGTCGAAACATGGAGGGAATGAGCAGTTCTTC.

This clonotype was observed many times. This chain uses TRBV25-1 with TRBJ1-6, with D unclear. Trimming shortened V by 6 bases and J by 9 bases, and 12 bases separated the two germline ends. CDR3 length: 13 residues. The germline V gene encodes CDR1 MGHDK and CDR2 SYGVNS. The CDR3 DNA sequence: TGTGCCAGCAGCCATTTCCGGGGTTCACCCCTCCACTTT. Protein: CASSHFRGSPLHF. The whole variable domain, remainder taken from reference TRBV25-1 and TRBJ1-6, is EADIYQTPRYLVIGTGKKITLECSQTMGHDKMYWYQQDPGMELHLIHYSYGVNSTEKGDLSSESTVSRIRTEHFPLTLESARPSHTSQYLCASSHFRGSPLHFGNGTRLTVT.